This T cell receptor beta chain was obtained from a study of cytomegalovirus exposure and HLA in healthy donors. This CDR3 has 16 residues. Germline V gene sequence: CDR1 SGHVS, CDR2 FQNEAQ. V was pared by 5 bases and J by 5 bases, with 6 bases of the junction left unmatched. This clone has just one count. What it recognizes is unknown. Whole-study results and caveats: Most TCR sequences showed up rarely, but some public TCRs showed up in many donors.

Use of 60 Vbeta and 13 Jbeta primers characterized the PCR. Assay used: immunoSEQ multiplex PCR; TCRdb lists only in-frame clones, some missing. The repertoire has some 120,000 clones, approximately 80% of them found once; the top ten carry roughly 2.5%. This sequence was found in a man aged 25-45 years in good health and CMV-seronegative. The sample taken for sequencing was PBMCs. The chain is built from TRBV7-8 and TRBJ2-1, with 13 bases lining up with TRBD2. CDR3 loop: CASSERTSGSDNEQFF. In DNA, the CDR3 is TGTGCCAGCAGCGAAAGGACTAGCGGGAGTGACAATGAGCAGTTCTTC.